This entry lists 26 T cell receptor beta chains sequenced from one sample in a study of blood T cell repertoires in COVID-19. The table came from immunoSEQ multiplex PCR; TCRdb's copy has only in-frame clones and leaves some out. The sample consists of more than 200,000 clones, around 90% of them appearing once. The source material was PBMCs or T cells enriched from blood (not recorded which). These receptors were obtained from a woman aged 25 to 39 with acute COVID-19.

The chain's CDR3 is CASSRPGQINSPLHF. CDR3 DNA sequence: TGTGCCAGCAGCCGACCGGGACAGATAAATTCACCCCTCCACTTT. The rearrangement uses TRBV3-1 (or the pseudogene TRBV3-2) and TRBJ1-6; 7 nucleotides match TRBD1. From germline, CDR1 is LGHDT and CDR2 YNNKEL (reference sequence). Losses at the gene ends were 4 bases for V and 7 bases for J; bases not matched to a gene: 7. There are 15 residues in the CDR3.

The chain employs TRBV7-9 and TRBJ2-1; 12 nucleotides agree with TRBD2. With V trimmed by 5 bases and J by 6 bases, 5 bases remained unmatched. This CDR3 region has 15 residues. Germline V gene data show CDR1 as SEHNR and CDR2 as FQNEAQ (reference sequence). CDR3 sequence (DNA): TGTGCCAGCAGCCCGGGACTAGCGGGTGTCAATGAGCAGTTCTTC. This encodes CASSPGLAGVNEQFF.

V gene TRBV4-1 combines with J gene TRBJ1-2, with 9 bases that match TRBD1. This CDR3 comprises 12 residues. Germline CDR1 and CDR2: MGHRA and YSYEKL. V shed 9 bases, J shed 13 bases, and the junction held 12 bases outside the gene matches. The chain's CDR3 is CASSGTGIISTF. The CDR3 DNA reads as TGCGCCAGTTCCGGGACAGGGATAATAAGCACCTTC.

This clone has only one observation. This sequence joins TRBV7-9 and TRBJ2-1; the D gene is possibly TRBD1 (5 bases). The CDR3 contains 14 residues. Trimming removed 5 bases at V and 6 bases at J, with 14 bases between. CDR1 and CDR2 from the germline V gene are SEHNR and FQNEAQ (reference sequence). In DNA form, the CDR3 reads TGTGCCAGCAGCCCGCAGTTAGGGGTCAATGAGCAGTTCTTC. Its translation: CASSPQLGVNEQFF.

In DNA, the CDR3 is TGTGCCAGCAGTCCGACTAGCGGGAAGGAGACCCAGTACTTC. It is translated as CASSPTSGKETQYF. The chain employs TRBV6-5 and TRBJ2-5; the match to TRBD2 covers 11 bases. The CDR3 runs to 14 residues. V was clipped by 5 bases and J by 5 bases; unmatched bases: 4. Germline V gene lookup returns CDR1 MNHEY and CDR2 SVGAGI.

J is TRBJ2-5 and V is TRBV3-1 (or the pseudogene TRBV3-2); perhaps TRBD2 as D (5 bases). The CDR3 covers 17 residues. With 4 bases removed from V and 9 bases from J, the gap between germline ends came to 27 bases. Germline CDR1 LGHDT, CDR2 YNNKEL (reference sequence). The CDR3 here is CASSPRGSYRAGVAQYF. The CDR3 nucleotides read TGTGCCAGCAGCCCCCGGGGAAGCTATCGGGCCGGGGTGGCCCAGTACTTC.

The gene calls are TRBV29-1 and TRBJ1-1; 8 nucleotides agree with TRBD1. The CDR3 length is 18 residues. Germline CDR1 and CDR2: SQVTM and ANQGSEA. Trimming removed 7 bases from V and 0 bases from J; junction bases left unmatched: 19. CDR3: CSAITPQGAESMNTEAFF. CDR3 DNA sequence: TGCAGCGCCATCACCCCGCAGGGGGCTGAAAGCATGAACACTGAAGCTTTCTTT.

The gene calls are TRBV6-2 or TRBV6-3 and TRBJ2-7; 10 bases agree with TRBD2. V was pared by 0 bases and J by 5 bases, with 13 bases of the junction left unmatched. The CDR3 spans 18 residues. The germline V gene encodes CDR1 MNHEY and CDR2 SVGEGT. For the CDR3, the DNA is TGTGCCAGCAGTTACTCGCCTAGCGGGAGCAATCGGGGCCACGAGCAGTACTTC. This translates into CASSYSPSGSNRGHEQYF.

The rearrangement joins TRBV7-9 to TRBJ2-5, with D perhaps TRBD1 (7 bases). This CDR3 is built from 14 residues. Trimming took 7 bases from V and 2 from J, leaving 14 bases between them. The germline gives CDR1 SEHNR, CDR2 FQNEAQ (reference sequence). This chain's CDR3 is CASTTSGGQETQYF. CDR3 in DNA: TGTGCCAGCACCACTTCAGGGGGGCAAGAGACCCAGTACTTC.

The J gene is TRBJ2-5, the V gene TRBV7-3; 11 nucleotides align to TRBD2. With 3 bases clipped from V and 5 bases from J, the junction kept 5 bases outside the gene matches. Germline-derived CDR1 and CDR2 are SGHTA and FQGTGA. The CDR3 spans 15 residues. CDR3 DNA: TGTGCCAGCAGCTTTAGCGGGGGGGCTTGGGAGACCCAGTACTTC. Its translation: CASSFSGGAWETQYF.

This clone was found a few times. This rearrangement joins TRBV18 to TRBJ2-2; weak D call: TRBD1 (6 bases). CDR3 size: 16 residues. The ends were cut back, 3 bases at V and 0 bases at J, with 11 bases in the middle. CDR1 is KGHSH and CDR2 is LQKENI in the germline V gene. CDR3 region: CASSPRSGANTGELFF. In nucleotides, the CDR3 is TGTGCCAGCTCACCGAGGTCAGGGGCGAACACCGGGGAGCTGTTTTTT. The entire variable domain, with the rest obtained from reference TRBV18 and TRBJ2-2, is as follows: NAGVMQNPRHLVRRRGQEARLRCSPMKGHSHVYWYRQLPEEGLKFMVYLQKENIIDESGMPKERFSAEFPKEGPSILRIQQVVRGDSAAYFCASSPRSGANTGELFFGEGSRLTVL.

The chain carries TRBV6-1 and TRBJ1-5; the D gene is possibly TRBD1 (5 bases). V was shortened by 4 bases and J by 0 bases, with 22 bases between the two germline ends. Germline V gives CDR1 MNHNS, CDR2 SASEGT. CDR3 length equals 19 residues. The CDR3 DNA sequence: TGTGCCAGCAGTGTAGGGACCGGGGCGAGGGGACTTAGCAATCAGCCCCAGCATTTT. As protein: CASSVGTGARGLSNQPQHF.

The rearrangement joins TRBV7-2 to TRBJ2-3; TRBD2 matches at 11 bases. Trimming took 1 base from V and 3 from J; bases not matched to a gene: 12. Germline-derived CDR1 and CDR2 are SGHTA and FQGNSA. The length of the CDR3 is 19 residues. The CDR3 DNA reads TGTGCCAGCAGCTTAGTGGGGTTAGCGGGGGGGCGGTATACAGATACGCAGTATTTT. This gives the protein CASSLVGLAGGRYTDTQYF.

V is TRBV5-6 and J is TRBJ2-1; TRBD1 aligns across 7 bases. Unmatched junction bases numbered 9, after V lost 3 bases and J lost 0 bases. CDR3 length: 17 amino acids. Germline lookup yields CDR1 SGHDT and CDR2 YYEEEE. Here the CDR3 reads CASSSLRGRSSYNEQFF. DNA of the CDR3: TGTGCCAGCAGCTCTTTGAGGGGGCGTAGCTCCTACAATGAGCAGTTCTTC.

CDR3 sequence: CATSDRANYGYTF. CDR3 sequence (DNA): TGTGCCACCAGTGATCGGGCTAACTATGGCTACACCTTC. The V gene is TRBV24-1, the J gene TRBJ1-2; no firm D call. The germline V gene has CDR1 KGHDR and CDR2 SFDVKD. Trimming stripped 3 bases from V and 0 bases from J, with 4 bases between. There are 13 residues in the CDR3.

In nucleotides, the CDR3 is TGTGCCAGTAGTATGATGGGACTAGCGGGTAGCACAGATACGCAGTATTTT. This sequence encodes CASSMMGLAGSTDTQYF. J is TRBJ2-3 and V is TRBV19; 12 bases are shared with TRBD2. The CDR3 extends over 17 amino acids. V lost 3 bases and J lost 0; bases outside the gene matches: 4. CDR1 and CDR2 from the germline V gene are LNHDA and SQIVND (reference sequence).

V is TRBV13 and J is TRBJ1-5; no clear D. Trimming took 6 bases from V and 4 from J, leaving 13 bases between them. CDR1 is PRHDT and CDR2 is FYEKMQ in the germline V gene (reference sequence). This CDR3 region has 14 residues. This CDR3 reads CASRDSRRNQPQHF. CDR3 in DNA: TGTGCCAGCAGAGATAGCCGGCGAAATCAGCCCCAGCATTTT.

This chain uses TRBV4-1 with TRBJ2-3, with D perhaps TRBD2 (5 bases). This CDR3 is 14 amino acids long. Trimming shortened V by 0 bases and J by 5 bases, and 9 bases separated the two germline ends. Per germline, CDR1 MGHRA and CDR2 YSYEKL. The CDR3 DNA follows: TGCGCCAGCAGCCAAGACCCGGGAAAAGATACGCAGTATTTT. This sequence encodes CASSQDPGKDTQYF.

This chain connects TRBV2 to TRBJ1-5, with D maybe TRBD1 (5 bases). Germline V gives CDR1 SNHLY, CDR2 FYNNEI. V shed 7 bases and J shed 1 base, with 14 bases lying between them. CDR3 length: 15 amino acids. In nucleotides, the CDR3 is TGTGCCAGCAAAGGCGGCGGGGGGAGCAATCAGCCCCAGCATTTT. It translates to CASKGGGGSNQPQHF.

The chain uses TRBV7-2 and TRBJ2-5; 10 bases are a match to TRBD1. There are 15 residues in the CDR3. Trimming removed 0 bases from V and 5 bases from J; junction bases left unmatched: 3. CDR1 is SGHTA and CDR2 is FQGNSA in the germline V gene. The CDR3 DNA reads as TGTGCCAGCAGCTTAGCAGGGACAGGGGTGGAGACCCAGTACTTC. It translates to CASSLAGTGVETQYF.

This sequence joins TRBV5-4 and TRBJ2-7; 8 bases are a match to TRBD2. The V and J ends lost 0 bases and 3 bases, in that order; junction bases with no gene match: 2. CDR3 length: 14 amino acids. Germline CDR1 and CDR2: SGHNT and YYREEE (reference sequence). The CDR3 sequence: CASSLERGSYEQYF. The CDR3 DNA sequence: TGTGCCAGCAGCTTGGAGCGGGGGAGCTACGAGCAGTACTTC.

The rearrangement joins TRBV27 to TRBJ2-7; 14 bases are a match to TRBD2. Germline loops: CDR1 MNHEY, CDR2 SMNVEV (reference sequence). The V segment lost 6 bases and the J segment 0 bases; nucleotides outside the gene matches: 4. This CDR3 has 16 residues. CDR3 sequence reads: CASRTSGRGPSYEQYF. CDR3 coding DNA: TGTGCCAGCAGGACTAGCGGGAGGGGCCCCTCCTACGAGCAGTACTTC.

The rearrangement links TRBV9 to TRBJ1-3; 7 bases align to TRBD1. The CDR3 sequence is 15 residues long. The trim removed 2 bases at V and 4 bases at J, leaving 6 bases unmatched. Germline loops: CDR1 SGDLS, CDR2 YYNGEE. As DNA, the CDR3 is TGTGCCAGCAGCGTCTCGGGACAGCTCGGAAACACCATATATTTT. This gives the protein CASSVSGQLGNTIYF.

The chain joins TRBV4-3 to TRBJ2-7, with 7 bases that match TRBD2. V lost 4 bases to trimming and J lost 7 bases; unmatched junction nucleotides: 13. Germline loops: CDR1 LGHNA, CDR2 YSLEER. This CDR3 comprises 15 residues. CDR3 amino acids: CASSPGGRRSSEQYF. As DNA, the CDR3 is TGCGCCAGCAGCCCGGGGGGACGGAGGAGTTCAGAGCAGTACTTC.

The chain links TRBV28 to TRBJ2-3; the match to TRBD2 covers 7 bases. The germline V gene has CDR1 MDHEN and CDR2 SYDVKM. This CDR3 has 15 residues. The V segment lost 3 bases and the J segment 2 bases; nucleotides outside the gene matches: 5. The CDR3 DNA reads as TGTGCCAGCAGTTTCGAGGGAGGGTTCACAGATACGCAGTATTTT. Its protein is CASSFEGGFTDTQYF.

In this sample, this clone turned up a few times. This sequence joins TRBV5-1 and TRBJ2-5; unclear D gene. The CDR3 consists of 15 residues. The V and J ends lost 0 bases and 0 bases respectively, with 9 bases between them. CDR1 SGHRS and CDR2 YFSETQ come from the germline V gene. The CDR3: CASSLGVADQETQYF. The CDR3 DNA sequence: TGCGCCAGCAGCTTGGGTGTGGCAGACCAAGAGACCCAGTACTTC. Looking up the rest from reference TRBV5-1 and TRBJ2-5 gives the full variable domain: KAGVTQTPRYLIKTRGQQVTLSCSPISGHRSVSWYQQTPGQGLQFLFEYFSETQRNKGNFPGRFSGRQFSNSRSEMNVSTLELGDSALYLCASSLGVADQETQYFGPGTRLLVL.